A single sample is the source of the 16 T cell receptor beta chains below, sequenced in a study of T cell responses to AZD1222 COVID-19 vaccine. Here immunoSEQ multiplex PCR was the method, and the copy in TCRdb shows in-frame clones only, minus some. The data hold tens of thousands of clones, with about 88% observed a single time. The source was peripheral blood, collected on day 0 of AZD1222 vaccination. These receptor sequences come from an adult in good health.

This clone occurred a few times. This chain joins TRBV19 and TRBJ1-1; maybe TRBD1 (5 bases). V shed 6 bases and J shed 0 bases, with 17 bases lying between them. The CDR3 is 16 residues long. Germline V gene sequence: CDR1 LNHDA, CDR2 SQIVND (reference sequence). CDR3 in DNA: TGTGCCAGTAGGATTGGGGGTGGGAGGGTGAACACTGAAGCTTTCTTT. This translates into CASRIGGGRVNTEAFF.

The rearrangement links TRBV7-8 to TRBJ1-2; D is uncertain. CDR3 length equals 15 residues. CDR1 is SGHVS and CDR2 is FQNEAQ in the germline V gene. With 3 bases removed from V and 2 bases from J, the gap between germline ends came to 13 bases. The CDR3 DNA reads as TGTGCCAGCAGCTTTGAGGGTATGGGGAACTATGGCTACACCTTC. Translating it yields CASSFEGMGNYGYTF.

This chain connects TRBV29-1 to TRBJ2-1, with D maybe TRBD1 (6 bases). The V gene lost 1 base and the J gene lost 8 bases, with 24 bases spanning the gap. Germline V lookup: CDR1 SQVTM, CDR2 ANQGSEA. CDR3 length equals 17 residues. The chain's CDR3 is CSVEVVGSRGWLDEQFF. CDR3 bases: TGCAGCGTTGAAGTAGTGGGTTCCAGGGGTTGGTTGGATGAGCAGTTCTTC.

The DNA for the CDR3 is TGTGCCAGCAGTTACACGAACACAGGGGGCTTCGCTGAAGCTTTCTTT. Residues: CASSYTNTGGFAEAFF. The chain uses TRBV6-5 and TRBJ1-1, with TRBD1 identical over 9 bases. This CDR3 spans 16 amino acids. The J segment lost 6 bases and the V segment lost 2 bases, leaving 10 bases of the junction unmatched. Germline values: CDR1 MNHEY, CDR2 SVGAGI.

The chain employs TRBV19 and TRBJ2-7; 8 nucleotides match TRBD1. The V segment lost 6 bases and the J segment 4 bases; nucleotides outside the gene matches: 5. Germline loops: CDR1 LNHDA, CDR2 SQIVND (reference sequence). The CDR3 is 13 residues long. The CDR3 loop is CASSLQGEYEQYF. In nucleotides, the CDR3 is TGTGCCAGTAGCCTACAGGGGGAATACGAGCAGTACTTC.

V usage is TRBV7-9 and J usage is TRBJ1-6, with D possibly matching TRBD1 (5 bases). The germline gives CDR1 SEHNR, CDR2 FQNEAQ (reference sequence). The CDR3 loop spans 15 amino acids. V was trimmed by 5 bases and J by 7 bases, leaving 15 bases between them. CDR3 sequence (DNA): TGTGCCAGCAGCGTCACCGACAGACGAAATTCACCCCTCCACTTT. This sequence encodes CASSVTDRRNSPLHF.

This chain links TRBV3-1 (or the pseudogene TRBV3-2) with TRBJ2-2; the match to TRBD1 covers 9 bases. This CDR3 comprises 13 residues. V shed 6 bases and J 6 bases; nucleotides not matched to a gene: 2. Germline V CDR1 and CDR2: LGHDT, YNNKEL (reference sequence). In DNA form, the CDR3 reads TGTGCCAGCAGTAGACAGGGGGCCGGGGAGCTGTTTTTT. The encoded protein is CASSRQGAGELFF.

V usage is TRBV5-5 and J usage is TRBJ2-2; D remains ambiguous. V lost 3 bases, J lost 5 bases, and 14 bases lay in between. The germline V gene encodes CDR1 SGHKS and CDR2 YYEKEE (reference sequence). The CDR3 totals 15 residues. CDR3 DNA: TGTGCCAGCAGCTACGCCTTACCCGGGACCGGGGAGCTGTTTTTT. It encodes CASSYALPGTGELFF.

This clone showed up just once. The chain carries TRBV28 and TRBJ1-1; D remains ambiguous. V gave up 4 bases and J gave up 5 bases, with 11 bases separating them. Germline-derived CDR1 and CDR2 are MDHEN and SYDVKM. The CDR3 sequence is 13 residues long. DNA for the CDR3: TGTGCCAGCAGTTCCCCAACAAGAACTGAAGCTTTCTTT. Residues: CASSSPTRTEAFF.

The chain uses TRBV4-1 and TRBJ2-3; a weak D match, TRBD2 (5 bases). The CDR3 length is 14 residues. The germline V and J ends were trimmed by 3 bases and 2 bases, with 9 bases remaining between them. The germline CDR1 and CDR2 sequences are MGHRA and YSYEKL. The CDR3: CASSQSGFTDTQYF. CDR3 sequence (DNA): TGCGCCAGCAGCCAGAGCGGTTTCACAGATACGCAGTATTTT.

This chain links TRBV2 with TRBJ2-1, with D unclear. Trimming removed 7 bases from V and 9 bases from J, with 13 bases in between. In germline, CDR1 is SNHLY, CDR2 FYNNEI. The CDR3 extends over 12 amino acids. The CDR3 is CASTLSRSEQFF. The DNA for the CDR3 is TGTGCCAGCACCCTTAGCCGGAGTGAGCAGTTCTTC.

V gene TRBV9 combines with J gene TRBJ1-2, with 7 bases lining up with TRBD1. V dropped 9 bases and J dropped 4; count of bases not matched to a gene: 6. This CDR3 comprises 12 residues. Germline CDR1 and CDR2: SGDLS and YYNGEE. CDR3 sequence: CAKKGTVYGYTF. CDR3 bases: TGTGCCAAAAAAGGGACAGTCTATGGCTACACCTTC.

This rearrangement joins TRBV2 to TRBJ1-6, with 7 bases matching TRBD1. The CDR3 has 13 residues. Per germline, CDR1 SNHLY and CDR2 FYNNEI. V lost 7 bases, J lost 10 bases, and 7 bases stayed unmatched. CDR3 sequence (DNA): TGTGCCAGCAAGGTCGGGGGACAGTCACCCCTCCACTTT. This codes for CASKVGGQSPLHF.

The V call is TRBV3-1 (or the pseudogene TRBV3-2), the J call TRBJ2-3; 8 nucleotides align to TRBD2. Unmatched junction bases numbered 0, after V lost 1 base and J lost 0 bases. The CDR3 is 15 amino acids. From germline, CDR1 is LGHDT and CDR2 YNNKEL (reference sequence). Written as DNA, the CDR3 is TGTGCCAGCAGCCAAGTAGCGGGGAGCACAGATACGCAGTATTTT. Translated, it gives CASSQVAGSTDTQYF.

The genes are TRBV10-1 and TRBJ1-3; the D is unclear. CDR3 length equals 15 residues. CDR1 WNHNN and CDR2 SYGVQD come from the germline V gene (reference sequence). V lost 3 bases, J lost 2 bases, and 11 bases lay in between. CDR3 nucleotides: TGCGCCAGCAGTGAAGGCTCTTCCCCTGGAAACACCATATATTTT. It is translated as CASSEGSSPGNTIYF.

The chain links TRBV27 to TRBJ2-7; D might be TRBD1 or TRBD2, each matching 5 bases. The CDR3 length is 13 residues. CDR1 is MNHEY and CDR2 is SMNVEV in the germline V gene (reference sequence). Trimming cost V 4 bases and J 2 bases, with 9 bases left between them. CDR3 loop: CASSWDQTYEQYF. The DNA of the CDR3 is TGTGCCAGCAGTTGGGACCAAACCTACGAGCAGTACTTC.